These 30 T cell receptor beta chains were all obtained from the same sample, sequenced in a study of blood T cell repertoires in COVID-19. Clones were sequenced by immunoSEQ multiplex PCR, and TCRdb holds only the in-frame ones, with some missing. The sample has about 130,000 clones; around 87% are singletons. The sample comprised peripheral blood. The origin of the receptors is a man aged 50 or older with active COVID-19.

Regarding this clone: This specimen includes other DNA sequences encoding the same CDR3. This rearrangement joins TRBV5-1 to TRBJ2-5; 7 positions match TRBD1. This CDR3 region has 14 residues. With 4 bases clipped from V and 1 base from J, the junction kept 4 bases outside the gene matches. Germline V gene lookup returns CDR1 SGHRS and CDR2 YFSETQ. In nucleotides, the CDR3 is TGCGCCAGCAGCCTCGGGACAGTCCAAGAGACCCAGTACTTC. Translation gives CASSLGTVQETQYF.

The chain is built from TRBV5-1 and TRBJ1-2; possible D gene TRBD1, 5 bases. V lost 0 bases, J lost 4 bases, and 10 bases lay in between. This CDR3 is 14 amino acids long. The germline CDR1 and CDR2 sequences are SGHRS and YFSETQ. The DNA of the CDR3 is TGCGCCAGCAGCTTGGCCAGAAGGGGCTATGGCTACACCTTC. It is translated as CASSLARRGYGYTF. Complete variable domain (other parts from reference TRBV5-1 and TRBJ1-2): KAGVTQTPRYLIKTRGQQVTLSCSPISGHRSVSWYQQTPGQGLQFLFEYFSETQRNKGNFPGRFSGRQFSNSRSEMNVSTLELGDSALYLCASSLARRGYGYTFGSGTRLTVV.

This sequence joins TRBV9 and TRBJ2-7; possibly TRBD1 for D (6 bases). CDR1 and CDR2 (germline): SGDLS, YYNGEE. V lost 4 bases to trimming and J lost 2 bases, with 13 bases between them. This CDR3 has 14 residues. CDR3 loop: CASSQGPVTYEQYF. The CDR3 DNA reads TGTGCCAGCAGCCAGGGGCCGGTTACCTACGAGCAGTACTTC. Filled out from reference TRBV9 and TRBJ2-7, the complete variable domain reads DSGVTQTPKHLITATGQRVTLRCSPRSGDLSVYWYQQSLDQGLQFLIQYYNGEERAKGNILERFSAQQFPDLHSELNLSSLELGDSALYFCASSQGPVTYEQYFGPGTRLTVT.

This clone was found once. In DNA form, the CDR3 reads TGTGCCAGCAGCCAAGCCCAGGGTAGCGAAAAACTGTTTTTT. Translated, it gives CASSQAQGSEKLFF. The chain recombines TRBV14 with TRBJ1-4; D may be TRBD1 (5 bases). The length of the CDR3 is 14 residues. Germline CDR1 SGHDN, CDR2 FVKESK. V lost 1 base and J 8 bases, leaving 11 bases between the germline ends. Full variable domain (missing parts from reference TRBV14 and TRBJ1-4): EAGVTQFPSHSVIEKGQTVTLRCDPISGHDNLYWYRRVMGKEIKFLLHFVKESKQDESGMPNNRFLAERTGGTYSTLKVQPAELEDSGVYFCASSQAQGSEKLFFGSGTQLSVL.

The chain combines TRBV4-1 with TRBJ2-7; D gene ambiguous. The germline CDR1 and CDR2 sequences are MGHRA and YSYEKL. The germline V and J ends were trimmed by 0 bases and 4 bases, with 7 bases remaining between them. This CDR3 spans 13 amino acids. CDR3 in amino acids: CASSQDERYEQYF. The CDR3 nucleotides are TGCGCCAGCAGCCAAGATGAACGGTACGAGCAGTACTTC.

V and J are TRBV4-3 and TRBJ1-1, with D unclear. The germline CDR1 and CDR2 sequences are LGHNA and YSLEER. The ends were cut back, 4 bases at V and 3 bases at J, with 12 bases in the middle. The CDR3 is made up of 14 amino acids. CDR3 DNA sequence: TGCGCCAGCAGCCTCACCCGGTCTCACACTGAAGCTTTCTTT. This sequence encodes CASSLTRSHTEAFF.

CDR3 amino acids: CASSGQGSTEAFF. CDR3 bases: TGTGCCAGCTCAGGACAGGGGAGTACTGAAGCTTTCTTT. The gene calls are TRBV18 and TRBJ1-1, with 9 positions matching TRBD1. The CDR3 totals 13 residues. CDR1 is KGHSH and CDR2 is LQKENI in the germline V gene. The ends lost 5 bases at V and 5 bases at J; junction bases unmatched: 3.

This chain connects TRBV18 to TRBJ1-3; the D gene is possibly TRBD1 (5 bases). The ends were cut back, 0 bases at V and 5 bases at J, with 8 bases in the middle. Germline V lookup: CDR1 KGHSH, CDR2 LQKENI. The CDR3 loop spans 14 amino acids. CDR3: CASSPPGQRNTIYF. CDR3 coding DNA: TGTGCCAGCTCACCACCGGGGCAGAGAAACACCATATATTTT.

This clone has only a few counts. The rearrangement joins TRBV6-4 to TRBJ1-5; D gene uncertain. V lost 4 bases and J 9 bases, leaving 16 bases between the germline ends. The CDR3 loop spans 14 amino acids. Per the germline V gene, CDR1 is MRHNA and CDR2 is SNTAGT. The CDR3: CASSAEAVNRPQHF. The DNA of the CDR3 is TGTGCCAGCAGTGCGGAGGCTGTTAACCGGCCCCAGCATTTT.

The rearrangement joins TRBV18 to TRBJ1-5; D is uncertain. The CDR3 sequence is 14 residues long. Germline assignment: CDR1 KGHSH and CDR2 LQKENI. Trimming removed 3 bases from V and 0 bases from J, with 6 bases in between. The CDR3 DNA reads as TGTGCCAGCTCACCCGTCGGTAGCAATCAGCCCCAGCATTTT. It yields the protein CASSPVGSNQPQHF.

The V and J genes are TRBV4-1 and TRBJ2-1; 8 bases line up with TRBD1. CDR1 and CDR2 from the germline V gene are MGHRA and YSYEKL. CDR3 length: 15 amino acids. V was pared by 1 base and J by 3 bases, with 2 bases of the junction left unmatched. The CDR3: CASSQVQGVYNEQFF. DNA for the CDR3: TGCGCCAGCAGCCAAGTACAGGGGGTCTACAATGAGCAGTTCTTC.

The genes are TRBV5-4 and TRBJ2-7, with TRBD1 as a possible D gene (5 bases). With 3 bases removed from V and 7 bases from J, the gap between germline ends came to 14 bases. Germline CDR1 and CDR2: SGHNT and YYREEE (reference sequence). The CDR3 totals 13 residues. In DNA, the CDR3 is TGTGCCAGCAGCTGGGCTGGGGCGCGAGAGCAGTACTTC. Residues: CASSWAGAREQYF.

The CDR3 here is CASSYGRAADTQYF. CDR3 sequence (DNA): TGTGCCAGCAGTTACGGCAGGGCGGCTGATACGCAGTATTTT. The V and J genes are TRBV6-5 and TRBJ2-3, with TRBD1 as a possible D gene (5 bases). Germline-derived CDR1 and CDR2 are MNHEY and SVGAGI. V was pared by 2 bases and J by 6 bases, with 12 bases between. This CDR3 region has 14 residues.

In its sample, this clone was seen many times. The CDR3 is CASSHPGLATEAFF. The DNA for the CDR3 is TGTGCCAGCAGCCATCCGGGGTTGGCCACTGAAGCTTTCTTT. This chain connects TRBV3-1 (or the pseudogene TRBV3-2) to TRBJ1-1, with D unresolved. The CDR3 runs to 14 residues. CDR1 is LGHDT, CDR2 YNNKEL, per germline (reference sequence). V lost 3 bases to trimming and J lost 4 bases, with 12 bases between them.

The chain couples TRBV4-3 to TRBJ2-3, with a weak D call TRBD2 (5 bases). Germline V gene sequence: CDR1 LGHNA, CDR2 YSLEER. V was pared by 4 bases and J by 4 bases, with 9 bases between. There are 13 residues in the CDR3. The CDR3 sequence: CASSLQRSDTQYF. DNA of the CDR3: TGCGCCAGCAGCCTTCAGCGGTCAGATACGCAGTATTTT.

The chain links TRBV24-1 to TRBJ2-3; D possibly corresponds to TRBD2 (5 bases). This CDR3 is 14 amino acids long. Germline CDR1 KGHDR, CDR2 SFDVKD. Trimming left V 3 bases short and J 6 bases short, with 12 bases between. In nucleotides, the CDR3 is TGTGCCACCAGTGATCCTAGACTACATGATACGCAGTATTTT. Translation: CATSDPRLHDTQYF.

The rearrangement uses TRBV5-4 and TRBJ2-7; 15 bases are shared with TRBD2. Trimming took 4 bases from V and 7 from J; bases not matched to a gene: 12. Germline V lookup: CDR1 SGHNT, CDR2 YYREEE (reference sequence). This CDR3 comprises 17 residues. The CDR3 coding sequence is TGTGCCAGCAGCCCAAGGACTAGCGGGGGGGCCGTGGGAGAGCAGTACTTC. Residues: CASSPRTSGGAVGEQYF.

The chain carries TRBV7-2 and TRBJ1-5, with D possibly being TRBD1 (6 bases). Germline CDR1 is SGHTA and CDR2 is FQGNSA. Trimming cost V 5 bases and J 4 bases, with 15 bases left between them. This CDR3 has 15 residues. CDR3 nucleotides: TGTGCCAGCAGCCCTCACAGGGACCTTAATCAGCCCCAGCATTTT. Translated: CASSPHRDLNQPQHF. Supplemented by reference TRBV7-2 and TRBJ1-5, the full variable domain reads GAGVSQSPSNKVTEKGKDVELRCDPISGHTALYWYRQSLGQGLEFLIYFQGNSAPDKSGLPSDRFSAERTGGSVSTLTIQRTQQEDSAVYLCASSPHRDLNQPQHFGDGTRLSIL.

The chain combines TRBV19 with TRBJ1-2, with D unclear. The germline V gene encodes CDR1 LNHDA and CDR2 SQIVND (reference sequence). The CDR3 totals 14 residues. With 4 bases removed from V and 2 bases from J, the gap between germline ends came to 11 bases. DNA of the CDR3: TGTGCCAGTAGTAGGGGAGCGGGGAACTATGGCTACACCTTC. This sequence encodes CASSRGAGNYGYTF.

This rearrangement joins TRBV2 to TRBJ1-4; no clear D gene. With 4 bases removed from V and 11 bases from J, the gap between germline ends came to 23 bases. CDR3 size: 16 residues. CDR1 is SNHLY and CDR2 is FYNNEI in the germline V gene. The CDR3 reads CASSVGFGEAGEKLFF. The DNA of the CDR3 is TGTGCCAGCAGTGTGGGTTTTGGGGAGGCCGGTGAGAAACTGTTTTTT.

The chain's CDR3 is CASTKDRLNTEAFF. In DNA, the CDR3 is TGTGCCAGCACTAAAGACAGGTTGAACACTGAAGCTTTCTTT. This chain joins TRBV6-5 and TRBJ1-1, with D maybe TRBD1 (6 bases). The V end was cut by 7 bases, the J end by 0 bases, with 12 bases between. CDR3 length: 14 residues. CDR1 MNHEY and CDR2 SVGAGI come from the germline V gene.

This clone was observed a single time. The chain couples TRBV29-1 to TRBJ2-7; TRBD2 might be the D (5 bases). This CDR3 spans 14 amino acids. The V gene lost 6 bases and the J gene lost 0 bases, with 15 bases spanning the gap. Per germline, CDR1 SQVTM and CDR2 ANQGSEA. CDR3 nucleotides: TGCAGCGTCCCTCGGGAAATTAACTCCTACGAGCAGTACTTC. It is translated as CSVPREINSYEQYF.

The count of this clone is one. This sample also contains other DNA sequences that code for the same CDR3. The J gene is TRBJ1-2, the V gene TRBV5-1; no reliable D call. This CDR3 is built from 11 residues. Germline V gene lookup returns CDR1 SGHRS and CDR2 YFSETQ. V lost 4 bases to trimming and J lost 3 bases, with 4 bases between them. The CDR3 spells CASSEDYGYTF. For the CDR3, the DNA is TGCGCCAGCAGCGAGGACTATGGCTACACCTTC.

The chain couples TRBV4-1 to TRBJ1-1; the match to TRBD1 covers 7 bases. CDR1 is MGHRA and CDR2 is YSYEKL in the germline V gene. The CDR3 sequence is 15 residues long. With 4 bases clipped from V and 7 bases from J, the junction kept 12 bases outside the gene matches. CDR3 in amino acids: CASSRVDRESNEAFF. The CDR3 nucleotides read TGCGCCAGCAGCCGAGTCGACAGGGAATCTAATGAAGCTTTCTTT.

This sequence joins TRBV7-2 and TRBJ1-2, with 11 bases fitting TRBD1. Trimming at V came to 5 bases and at J to 4 bases, leaving 3 bases not matched to a gene. The CDR3 consists of 14 residues. Germline V lookup: CDR1 SGHTA, CDR2 FQGNSA. For the CDR3, the DNA is TGTGCCAGCAGCCTGGACAGGGGGCCCTATGGCTACACCTTC. It encodes CASSLDRGPYGYTF.

The V gene is TRBV7-3, the J gene TRBJ2-3; no definite D call. Trimming shortened V by 2 bases and J by 0 bases, and 9 bases separated the two germline ends. This CDR3 has 15 residues. Germline assignment: CDR1 SGHTA and CDR2 FQGTGA. CDR3 nucleotide sequence: TGTGCCAGCAGCTTAGAGGCTGAGAGCACAGATACGCAGTATTTT. Protein: CASSLEAESTDTQYF.

The CDR3 nucleotides are TGCGCCAGCAGCTTGGCCCCAGGGGTCGGCTACGAGCAGTACTTC. Residues: CASSLAPGVGYEQYF. The chain has TRBV5-1 and TRBJ2-7; D might be TRBD1 (6 bases). The CDR3 has 15 amino acids. The ends were cut back, 0 bases at V and 3 bases at J, with 13 bases in the middle. In germline, CDR1 is SGHRS, CDR2 YFSETQ.

The chain has TRBV30 and TRBJ1-1; no reliable D call. The CDR3 sequence is 15 residues long. Trimming left V 3 bases short and J 0 bases short, with 14 bases between. CDR1 and CDR2 (germline): GTSNPN, SVGIG (reference sequence). The CDR3 DNA sequence: TGTGCCTGGAGCGTGAAGGGAGGAGTGAACACTGAAGCTTTCTTT. This translates into CAWSVKGGVNTEAFF.

The rearrangement links TRBV10-1 to TRBJ1-3; no clear D. The V and J ends lost 2 bases and 3 bases respectively, with 23 bases between them. The CDR3 sequence is 19 residues long. Germline-derived CDR1 and CDR2 are WNHNN and SYGVQD (reference sequence). CDR3 residues: CASSETPGKTASFGNTIYF. DNA for the CDR3: TGCGCCAGCAGTGAGACGCCGGGAAAAACGGCCAGCTTTGGAAACACCATATATTTT.

The chain joins TRBV30 to TRBJ2-3, with D perhaps matching TRBD1 (5 bases). With 1 base removed from V and 6 bases from J, the gap between germline ends came to 11 bases. CDR3 length equals 13 residues. The germline V gene encodes CDR1 GTSNPN and CDR2 SVGIG (reference sequence). CDR3 region: CAWSDRLRDTQYF. The CDR3 DNA is TGTGCCTGGAGTGACAGGTTGAGGGATACGCAGTATTTT.